The clone carrying this T cell receptor (beta chain) was detected a few times. Time point: patch test 3, about 24 weeks after DPC sensitization. As to treatment: therapeutic diphenylcyclopropenone sensitization with weekly scalp DPC. A single record per CDR3 protein comes from TCRdb applying MiXCR to the RACE reads. This sample has roughly 97,000 distinct CDR3 sequences, with 25% to 35% found just once. The CDR3 has 18 residues. CDR1 is SGHTA and CDR2 is FQGNSA in the germline V gene. V gave up 5 bases and J gave up 5 bases; unmatched junction bases: 17. The data originate from a study of human T cells and chemical hapten exposure.

The specimen comprised whole blood, sampled in connection with sensitization to the hapten diphenylcyclopropenone (DPC). The genes are TRBV7-2 and TRBJ2-3; 9 bases fit TRBD2. This receptor was taken from a man aged 40-50 years with alopecia areata. Some clones in this sample may be carry-over from other donors' samples. The CDR3 nucleotides read TGTGCCAGCAGCGGTGGTCTAGCGGGGATTTCCCGGGGAGATACGCAGTATTTT. This gives the protein CASSGGLAGISRGDTQYF.